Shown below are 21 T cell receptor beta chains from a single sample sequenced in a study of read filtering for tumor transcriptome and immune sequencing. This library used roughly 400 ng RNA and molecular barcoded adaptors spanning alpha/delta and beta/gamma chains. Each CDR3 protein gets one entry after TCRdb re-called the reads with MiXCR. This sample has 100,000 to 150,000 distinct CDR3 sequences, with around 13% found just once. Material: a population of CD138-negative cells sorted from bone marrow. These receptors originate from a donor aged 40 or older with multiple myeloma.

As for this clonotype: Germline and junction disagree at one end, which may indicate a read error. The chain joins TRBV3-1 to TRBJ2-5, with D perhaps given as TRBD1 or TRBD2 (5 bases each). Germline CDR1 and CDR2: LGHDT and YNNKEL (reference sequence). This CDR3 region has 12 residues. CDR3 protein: CASSQDLRDPHF. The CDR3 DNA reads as TGTGCCAGCAGCCAAGACCTTCGGGACCCACACTTC.

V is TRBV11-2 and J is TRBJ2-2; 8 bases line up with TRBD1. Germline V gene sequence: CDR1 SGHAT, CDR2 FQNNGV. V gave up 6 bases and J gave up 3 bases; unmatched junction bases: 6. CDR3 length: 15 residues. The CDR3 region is CASRGQGADTGELFF. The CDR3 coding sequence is TGTGCCAGCAGAGGACAGGGTGCGGACACCGGGGAGCTGTTTTTT.

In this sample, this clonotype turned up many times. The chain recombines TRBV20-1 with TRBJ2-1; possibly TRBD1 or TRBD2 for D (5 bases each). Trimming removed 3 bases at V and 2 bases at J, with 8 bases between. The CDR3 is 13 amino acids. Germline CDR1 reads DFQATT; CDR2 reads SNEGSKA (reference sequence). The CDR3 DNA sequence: TGCAGTGCTAGTAGGGACCCCTACAATGAGCAGTTCTTC. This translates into CSASRDPYNEQFF.

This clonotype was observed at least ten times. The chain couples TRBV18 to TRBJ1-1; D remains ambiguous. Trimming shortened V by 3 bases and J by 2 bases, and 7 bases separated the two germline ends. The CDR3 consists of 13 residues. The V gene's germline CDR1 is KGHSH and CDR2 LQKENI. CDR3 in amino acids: CASSPAENTEAFF. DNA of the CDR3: TGTGCCAGCTCACCGGCGGAAAACACTGAAGCTTTCTTT.

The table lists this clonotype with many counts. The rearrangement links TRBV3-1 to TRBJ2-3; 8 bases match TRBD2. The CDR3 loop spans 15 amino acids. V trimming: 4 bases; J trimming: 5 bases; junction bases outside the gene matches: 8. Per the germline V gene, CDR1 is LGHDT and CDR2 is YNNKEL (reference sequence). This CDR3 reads CASSRGAGGEDTQYF. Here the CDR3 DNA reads TGTGCCAGCAGCCGGGGCGCGGGGGGTGAAGATACGCAGTATTTT.

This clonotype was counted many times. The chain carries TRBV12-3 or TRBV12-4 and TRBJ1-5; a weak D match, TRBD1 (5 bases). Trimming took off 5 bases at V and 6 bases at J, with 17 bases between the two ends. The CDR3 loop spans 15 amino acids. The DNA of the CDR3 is TGTGCCAGCAGTCGGCAGGGCGGTTCTCCTCAGCCCCAGCATTTT. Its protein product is CASSRQGGSPQPQHF.

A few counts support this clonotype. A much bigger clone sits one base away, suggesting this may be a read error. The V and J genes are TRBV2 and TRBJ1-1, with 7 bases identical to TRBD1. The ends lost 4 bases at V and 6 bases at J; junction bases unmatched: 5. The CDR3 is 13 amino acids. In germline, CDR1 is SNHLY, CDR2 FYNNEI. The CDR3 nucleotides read TGTGCCAGCAGTGTACACAGGGGACCTGAAGCTTTCTTT. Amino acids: CASSVHRGPEAFF.

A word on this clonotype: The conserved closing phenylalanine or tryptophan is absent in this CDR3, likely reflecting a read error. CDR3 sequence reads: CASSFRRAGYTL. For the CDR3, the DNA is TGTGCCAGCAGTTTTAGGCGAGCTGGCTACACCCTC. The V and J genes are TRBV12-3 or TRBV12-4 and TRBJ1-2; D gene ambiguous. Trimming cost V 3 bases and J 7 bases, with 9 bases left between them. This CDR3 spans 12 amino acids.

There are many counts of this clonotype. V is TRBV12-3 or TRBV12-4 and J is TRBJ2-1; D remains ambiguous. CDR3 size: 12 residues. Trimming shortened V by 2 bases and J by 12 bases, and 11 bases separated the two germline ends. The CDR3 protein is CASSLLGGVQFF. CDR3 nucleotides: TGTGCCAGCAGTTTATTAGGTGGGGTGCAGTTCTTC.

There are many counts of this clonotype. CDR3 sequence: CSADRVQGYEQYF. The CDR3 bases are TGCAGTGCCGACAGGGTCCAGGGCTACGAGCAGTACTTC. The gene calls are TRBV20-1 and TRBJ2-7; TRBD1 agrees at 7 bases. The CDR3 is 13 amino acids. V trimming: 6 bases; J trimming: 3 bases; junction bases outside the gene matches: 8. CDR1 is DFQATT, CDR2 SNEGSKA, per germline (reference sequence).

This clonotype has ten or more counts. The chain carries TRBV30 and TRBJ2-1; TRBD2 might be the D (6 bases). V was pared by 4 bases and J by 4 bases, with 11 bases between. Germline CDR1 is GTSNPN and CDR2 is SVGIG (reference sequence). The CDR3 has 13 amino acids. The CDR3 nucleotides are TGTGCCTGGACCGGGACTGGGTACAATGAGCAGTTCTTC. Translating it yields CAWTGTGYNEQFF.

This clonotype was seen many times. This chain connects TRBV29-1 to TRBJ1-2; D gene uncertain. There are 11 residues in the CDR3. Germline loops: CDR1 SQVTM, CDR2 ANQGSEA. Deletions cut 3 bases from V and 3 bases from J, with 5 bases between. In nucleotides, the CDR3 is TGCAGCGTTGAGTCCGACTATGGCTACACCTTC. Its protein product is CSVESDYGYTF.

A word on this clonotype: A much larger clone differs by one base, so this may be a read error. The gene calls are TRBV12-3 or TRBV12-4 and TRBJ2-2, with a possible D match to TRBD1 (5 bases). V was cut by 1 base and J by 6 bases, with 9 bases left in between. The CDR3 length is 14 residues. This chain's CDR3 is CASSLEGVPGELFF. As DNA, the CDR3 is TGTGCCAGCAGTTTAGAAGGGGTACCCGGGGAGCTGTTTTTT.

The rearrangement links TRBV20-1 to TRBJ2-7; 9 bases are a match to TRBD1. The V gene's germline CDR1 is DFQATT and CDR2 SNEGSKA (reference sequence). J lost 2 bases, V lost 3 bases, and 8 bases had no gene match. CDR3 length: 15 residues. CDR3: CSARLRQGVTYEQYF. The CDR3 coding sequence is TGCAGTGCTAGGTTACGACAGGGGGTTACCTACGAGCAGTACTTC.

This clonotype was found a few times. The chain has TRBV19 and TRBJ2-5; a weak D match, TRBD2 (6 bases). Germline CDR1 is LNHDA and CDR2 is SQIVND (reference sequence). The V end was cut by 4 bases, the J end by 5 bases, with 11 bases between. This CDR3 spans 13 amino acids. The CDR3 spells CASSSPGRETQYF. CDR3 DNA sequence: TGTGCCAGTAGTAGTCCGGGGAGGGAGACCCAGTACTTC. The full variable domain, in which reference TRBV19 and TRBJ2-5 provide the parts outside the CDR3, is DGGITQSPKYLFRKEGQNVTLSCEQNLNHDAMYWYRQDPGQGLRLIYYSQIVNDFQKGDIAEGYSVSREKKESFPLTVTSAQKNPTAFYLCASSSPGRETQYFGPGTRLLVL.

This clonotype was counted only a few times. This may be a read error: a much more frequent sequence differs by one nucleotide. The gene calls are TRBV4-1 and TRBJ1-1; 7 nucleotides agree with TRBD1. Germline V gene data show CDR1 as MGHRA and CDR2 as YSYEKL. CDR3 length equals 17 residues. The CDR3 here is CASSQRQGPTPNTAAFF. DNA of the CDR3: TGCGCCAGCAGCCAACGACAGGGACCTACCCCGAACACTGCAGCTTTCTTT.

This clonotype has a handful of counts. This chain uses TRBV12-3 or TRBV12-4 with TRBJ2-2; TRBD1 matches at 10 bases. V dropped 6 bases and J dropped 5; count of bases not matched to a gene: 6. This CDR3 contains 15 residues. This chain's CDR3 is CASSPRQGATGELFF. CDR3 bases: TGTGCCAGCAGCCCTCGACAGGGGGCAACCGGGGAGCTGTTTTTT.

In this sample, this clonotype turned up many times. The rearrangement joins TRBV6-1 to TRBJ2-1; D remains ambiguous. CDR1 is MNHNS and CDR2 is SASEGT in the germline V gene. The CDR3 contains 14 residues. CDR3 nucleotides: TGTGCAGTGAAAAGCGAGAGGTGGGACAATGAGCAGTTCTTC. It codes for CAVKSERWDNEQFF.

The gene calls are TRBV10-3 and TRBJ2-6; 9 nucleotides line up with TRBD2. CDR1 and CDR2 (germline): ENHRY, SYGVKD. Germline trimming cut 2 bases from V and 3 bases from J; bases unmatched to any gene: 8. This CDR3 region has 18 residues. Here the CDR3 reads CAISETLAGVSGANVLTF. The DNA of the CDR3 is TGTGCCATCAGTGAGACGTTAGCGGGAGTTAGTGGGGCCAACGTCCTGACTTTC.

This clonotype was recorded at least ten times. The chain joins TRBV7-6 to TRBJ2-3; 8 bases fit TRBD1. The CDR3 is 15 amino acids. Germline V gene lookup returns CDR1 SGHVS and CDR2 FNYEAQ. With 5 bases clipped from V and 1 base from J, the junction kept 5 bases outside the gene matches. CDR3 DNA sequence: TGTGCCAGCAGCCGCGGACAGGGTGGCACAGATACGCAGTATTTT. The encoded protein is CASSRGQGGTDTQYF.

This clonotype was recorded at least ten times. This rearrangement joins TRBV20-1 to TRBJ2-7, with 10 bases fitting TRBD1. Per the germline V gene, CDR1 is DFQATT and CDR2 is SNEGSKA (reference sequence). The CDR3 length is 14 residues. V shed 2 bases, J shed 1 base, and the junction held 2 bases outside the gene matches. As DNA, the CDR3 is TGCAGTGCTAGACCGGGACAGGGGTCCTACGAGCAGTACTTC. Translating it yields CSARPGQGSYEQYF.